The source of this T cell receptor (beta chain) is a study of T cell changes during pregnancy in multiple sclerosis. Per germline, CDR1 SEHNR and CDR2 FQNEAQ (reference sequence). V was clipped by 1 base and J by 3 bases, with 13 bases between them. The CDR3 runs to 15 residues. This clone appeared a few times. Generated by immunoSEQ multiplex PCR, the TCRdb table keeps only in-frame clones and is missing some. Seen here are around 72,000 clones, about 93% observed once, and the top ten hold 0.4% to 0.45%. This rearrangement joins TRBV7-9 to TRBJ2-7; TRBD2 is a possible D gene (5 bases). The source was CD4+ T cells from peripheral blood mononuclear cells, collected before pregnancy. This TCR was recovered from a female donor with multiple sclerosis, enrolled in a pregnancy study. CDR3 bases: TGTGCCAGCAGCTTAGTCCCGGACTGGAACTACGAGCAGTACTTC. Residues: CASSLVPDWNYEQYF.